A single sample gave rise to the 24 T cell receptor beta chains below, sequenced in a study of blood T cell repertoires in COVID-19. Generated by immunoSEQ multiplex PCR, the TCRdb table keeps only in-frame clones and is missing some. The sample shows 250,000 to 350,000 clones, roughly 85% of them seen only once. The sample taken for sequencing was PBMCs or T cells enriched from blood (not recorded which). The source is a woman in her fifties or sixties who had recovered from COVID-19.

The chain has TRBV2 and TRBJ2-3; TRBD1 might be the D (8 bases). Germline V gene data show CDR1 as SNHLY and CDR2 as FYNNEI. The CDR3 contains 14 residues. V was clipped by 6 bases and J by 0 bases, with 10 bases between them. The CDR3: CASRQGGSTDTQYF. CDR3 nucleotides: TGTGCCAGCAGACAGGGGGGGAGCACAGATACGCAGTATTTT.

J is TRBJ2-5 and V is TRBV20-1, with D uncertain. The V end lost 2 bases, the J end lost 5 bases, and 6 bases lay between the germline ends. CDR1 is DFQATT, CDR2 SNEGSKA, per germline (reference sequence). The CDR3 is 11 residues long. The DNA of the CDR3 is TGCAGTGCTAGACGTCAGGAGACCCAGTACTTC. Encoded protein: CSARRQETQYF.

The chain couples TRBV5-6 to TRBJ2-2; D possibly corresponds to TRBD1 (5 bases). With 4 bases removed from V and 4 bases from J, the gap between germline ends came to 8 bases. The CDR3 spans 13 residues. CDR1 and CDR2 (germline): SGHDT, YYEEEE. CDR3 nucleotide sequence: TGTGCCAGCAGCCTCGACAGCACCGGGGAGCTGTTTTTT. Its protein product is CASSLDSTGELFF.

This clone was picked up a small number of times. The rearrangement joins TRBV4-1 to TRBJ1-2, with D possibly matching TRBD1 (6 bases). Germline CDR1 MGHRA, CDR2 YSYEKL. The germline V and J ends were trimmed by 0 bases and 8 bases, with 13 bases remaining between them. The CDR3 sequence is 14 residues long. CDR3 amino acids: CASSQESGGRGYTF. CDR3 coding DNA: TGCGCCAGCAGCCAAGAGTCTGGGGGCCGCGGCTACACCTTC.

This rearrangement joins TRBV7-8 to TRBJ2-3; 10 nucleotides line up with TRBD1. The V gene's germline CDR1 is SGHVS and CDR2 FQNEAQ. The CDR3 sequence is 16 residues long. The V and J ends lost 1 base and 5 bases, in that order; junction bases with no gene match: 6. The CDR3 nucleotides are TGTGCCAGCAGCTTAGGGGGACAGGGGCGTGGAGATACGCAGTATTTT. This translates into CASSLGGQGRGDTQYF.

Of note for this clone: The same CDR3 arises from other DNA sequences in this sample as well. The genes are TRBV5-8 and TRBJ2-7; no definite D call. Deletions cut 5 bases from V and 2 bases from J, with 5 bases between. CDR1 and CDR2 from the germline V gene are SGHTS and YDEGEE. The CDR3 is 11 amino acids. In nucleotides, the CDR3 is TGTGCCAGCAGTTCAGCCTACGAGCAGTACTTC. This gives the protein CASSSAYEQYF. Drawing the rest from reference TRBV5-8 and TRBJ2-7, the complete variable domain is EAGVTQSPTHLIKTRGQQATLRCSPISGHTSVYWYQQALGLGLQFLLWYDEGEERNRGNFPPRFSGRQFPNYSSELNVNALELEDSALYLCASSSAYEQYFGPGTRLTVT.

The chain links TRBV12-3 or TRBV12-4 to TRBJ1-1, with 7 bases fitting TRBD1. The CDR3 covers 13 residues. V was clipped by 5 bases and J by 3 bases; unmatched bases: 3. The CDR3 DNA is TGTGCCAGCAGTACCAGGGGGTACACTGAAGCTTTCTTT. Residues: CASSTRGYTEAFF.

In its sample, this clone was seen once. This chain joins TRBV3-1 (or the pseudogene TRBV3-2) and TRBJ1-5, with 7 bases identical to TRBD1. The V segment lost 0 bases and the J segment 2 bases; nucleotides outside the gene matches: 7. CDR3 length equals 17 residues. Germline V gene lookup returns CDR1 LGHDT and CDR2 YNNKEL (reference sequence). CDR3 sequence (DNA): TGTGCCAGCAGCCAAGATCCGTGGACAGGAGGCAATCAGCCCCAGCATTTT. Protein sequence: CASSQDPWTGGNQPQHF.

The CDR3 DNA is TGTGCCTGGAGTCCGGGGGGGGGTTTTGATCAGCCCCAGCATTTT. Its translation is CAWSPGGGFDQPQHF. This chain uses TRBV30 with TRBJ1-5; D possibly corresponds to TRBD1 (5 bases). The CDR3 loop spans 15 amino acids. Germline V gene sequence: CDR1 GTSNPN, CDR2 SVGIG (reference sequence). V lost 2 bases and J lost 5, with 16 bases in between.

J is TRBJ1-2 and V is TRBV4-2; 9 bases map to TRBD1. J gave up 4 bases and V 5 bases, and 8 bases lay outside the gene matches. The CDR3 extends over 15 amino acids. The germline gives CDR1 LGHNA, CDR2 YNFKEQ. In DNA form, the CDR3 reads TGTGCCAGCAGCACGACAGGGGGTCTGGGCTATGGCTACACCTTC. Protein product: CASSTTGGLGYGYTF.

The gene calls are TRBV29-1 and TRBJ2-3; 12 positions agree with TRBD2. The CDR3 has 17 residues. Looked up from germline, CDR1 is SQVTM and CDR2 is ANQGSEA. Trimming took 3 bases from V and 1 from J; bases not matched to a gene: 8. The CDR3 nucleotides are TGCAGCGTTGACCGGCTAGCGGGAGGGGTTCGCACAGATACGCAGTATTTT. This sequence encodes CSVDRLAGGVRTDTQYF.

This chain links TRBV7-8 with TRBJ2-1; 12 nucleotides align to TRBD2. V was clipped by 5 bases and J by 9 bases; unmatched bases: 8. The CDR3 extends over 15 amino acids. Germline loops: CDR1 SGHVS, CDR2 FQNEAQ. In nucleotides, the CDR3 is TGTGCCAGCAGCCCTAGCGGGGGGGCCGTTGGTGAGCAGTTCTTC. Residues: CASSPSGGAVGEQFF. Supplemented by reference TRBV7-8 and TRBJ2-1, the full variable domain reads GAGVSQSPRYKVAKRGQDVALRCDPISGHVSLFWYQQALGQGPEFLTYFQNEAQLDKSGLPSDRFFAERPEGSVSTLKIQRTQQEDSAVYLCASSPSGGAVGEQFFGPGTRLTVL.

The chain recombines TRBV5-4 with TRBJ2-2; tentative D call: TRBD2 (7 bases). CDR3 length: 19 amino acids. V was trimmed by 9 bases and J by 6 bases, leaving 33 bases between them. The germline V gene has CDR1 SGHNT and CDR2 YYREEE (reference sequence). In nucleotides, the CDR3 is TGTGCCACTAGACGATCCGCTACAAAGGGGGAGGGCGGGGCCGGGGAGCTGTTTTTT. This translates into CATRRSATKGEGGAGELFF.

V and J are TRBV14 and TRBJ1-1, with 7 bases matching TRBD1. Looked up from germline, CDR1 is SGHDN and CDR2 is FVKESK. This CDR3 spans 12 amino acids. J lost 11 bases, V lost 4 bases, and 7 bases had no gene match. The CDR3 coding sequence is TGTGCCAGCAGCCCGGACAGGCTAGCGGCTTTCTTT. Its translation: CASSPDRLAAFF.

This clone has just a few counts. V gene TRBV19 combines with J gene TRBJ1-3; 11 bases are a match to TRBD1. The CDR3 consists of 17 residues. Trimming at V came to 3 bases and at J to 4 bases, leaving 8 bases not matched to a gene. The germline CDR1 and CDR2 sequences are LNHDA and SQIVND (reference sequence). CDR3 in amino acids: CASSITPGQGDGNTIYF. CDR3 DNA sequence: TGTGCCAGTAGTATCACCCCGGGACAGGGGGACGGAAACACCATATATTTT.

The rearrangement links TRBV5-4 to TRBJ1-2; D is uncertain. Looked up from germline, CDR1 is SGHNT and CDR2 is YYREEE (reference sequence). The length of the CDR3 is 14 residues. The V end lost 4 bases, the J end lost 3 bases, and 13 bases lay between the germline ends. The CDR3 DNA reads TGTGCCAGCAGCACTTTCAACAGTGACTATGGCTACACCTTC. This codes for CASSTFNSDYGYTF.

The V call is TRBV6-1, the J call TRBJ1-4; D unresolved. The V gene's germline CDR1 is MNHNS and CDR2 SASEGT. The CDR3 consists of 16 residues. Deletions cut 4 bases from V and 5 bases from J, with 17 bases between. The CDR3 here is CASSGEWPPRNEKLFF. CDR3 nucleotides: TGTGCCAGCAGTGGGGAGTGGCCACCCAGGAATGAAAAACTGTTTTTT.

The chain combines TRBV6-5 with TRBJ2-4; possibly TRBD1 for D (5 bases). Germline CDR1 MNHEY, CDR2 SVGAGI. Trimming pared 6 bases from V and 0 bases from J, leaving 12 bases between. This CDR3 spans 15 amino acids. The CDR3 nucleotides are TGTGCCAGCAGCAGATTAGGGGTAGCCAAAAACATTCAGTACTTC. Protein product: CASSRLGVAKNIQYF.

V gene TRBV19 combines with J gene TRBJ2-3; 11 bases fit TRBD2. The germline V gene encodes CDR1 LNHDA and CDR2 SQIVND (reference sequence). There are 18 residues in the CDR3. After removal of 5 bases from V and 3 bases from J, the junction contained 13 bases not matched to a gene. The CDR3 here is CASSGEVLAGGLTDTQYF. The CDR3 DNA is TGTGCCAGTAGTGGTGAAGTATTAGCGGGGGGGCTTACAGATACGCAGTATTTT.

The CDR3: CASSRRTATNEKLFF. The CDR3 region has the DNA TGTGCCAGCAGTAGGCGGACAGCAACTAATGAAAAACTGTTTTTT. This chain uses TRBV2 with TRBJ1-4; D might be TRBD1 (6 bases). Trimming cost V 5 bases and J 0 bases, with 10 bases left between them. Germline V CDR1 and CDR2: SNHLY, FYNNEI. The CDR3 has 15 residues.

The CDR3 bases are TGTGCCAGCAGCGTCAGACAGGGTGCAGGAAACACCATATATTTT. Its translation is CASSVRQGAGNTIYF. The rearrangement links TRBV7-8 to TRBJ1-3; TRBD1 agrees at 7 bases. The CDR3 contains 15 residues. The V segment lost 5 bases and the J segment 4 bases; nucleotides outside the gene matches: 8. Germline CDR1 reads SGHVS; CDR2 reads FQNEAQ.

The chain links TRBV6-1 to TRBJ2-1; 13 positions agree with TRBD2. Germline V gives CDR1 MNHNS, CDR2 SASEGT. This CDR3 has 20 residues. Losses at the gene ends were 0 bases for V and 0 bases for J; bases not matched to a gene: 8. DNA for the CDR3: TGTGCCAGCAGTGAAGCGACTAGCGGGAGGTATAGTTACTCCTACAATGAGCAGTTCTTC. Encoded protein: CASSEATSGRYSYSYNEQFF.

V is TRBV5-1 and J is TRBJ2-7, with 7 nucleotides matching TRBD1. The V gene end was trimmed by 4 bases and the J gene end by 0 bases; junction bases not matched to a gene: 7. The CDR3 sequence is 15 residues long. CDR1 is SGHRS, CDR2 YFSETQ, per germline. CDR3 in amino acids: CASSRGQDASYEQYF. The CDR3 DNA reads as TGCGCCAGCAGCCGCGGACAGGATGCCTCCTACGAGCAGTACTTC.

The chain has TRBV9 and TRBJ1-3, with TRBD1 matching over 7 bases. CDR3 length: 14 amino acids. The V and J ends lost 3 bases and 0 bases, in that order; junction bases with no gene match: 0. Per the germline V gene, CDR1 is SGDLS and CDR2 is YYNGEE. In DNA, the CDR3 is TGTGCCAGCAGCGGACAGGGCTCTGGAAACACCATATATTTT. Its translation: CASSGQGSGNTIYF.